Below, 26 T cell receptor beta chains from the same sample are listed, as sequenced in a study of beta chain features in type 1 diabetes. Every isolated RNA sample was fully reverse transcribed, so sequencing captured expressed TCRB transcripts. The protocol was immunoSEQ multiplex PCR, while the TCRdb copy is restricted to in-frame clones and leaves out a portion. The data show 810,000 or so clones, roughly a sixth seen once. The sequencing input was naive CD4+ T cells from blood. The source of these receptors is a woman younger than 35 in good health.

The CDR3 bases are TGTGCCAGCAGTATCAAAGGAGGGGGGACAATTGAGAATGAGCAGTTCTTC. As protein: CASSIKGGGTIENEQFF. J is TRBJ2-1 and V is TRBV27; D could derive from TRBD1 or TRBD2 (6 bases each). Between the trimmed V and J ends, which lost 5 bases and 7 bases, there was a span of 24 bases. The CDR3 extends over 17 amino acids. Germline V gene sequence: CDR1 MNHEY, CDR2 SMNVEV (reference sequence).

There are a few counts of this clone. The rearrangement joins TRBV7-2 to TRBJ2-7; either TRBD1 or TRBD2 may fit D (5 bases each). V was clipped by 5 bases and J by 2 bases, with 13 bases between them. Germline V gene sequence: CDR1 SGHTA, CDR2 FQGNSA. There are 14 residues in the CDR3. CDR3 DNA: TGTGCCAGCAGCCCGGGACGGAGCCCCTACGAGCAGTACTTC. This translates into CASSPGRSPYEQYF. Full variable domain (outside the CDR3, taken from reference TRBV7-2 and TRBJ2-7): GAGVSQSPSNKVTEKGKDVELRCDPISGHTALYWYRQSLGQGLEFLIYFQGNSAPDKSGLPSDRFSAERTGGSVSTLTIQRTQQEDSAVYLCASSPGRSPYEQYFGPGTRLTVT.

This clone has a handful of counts. V and J are TRBV7-2 and TRBJ2-7, with TRBD2 identical over 10 bases. CDR1 and CDR2 from the germline V gene are SGHTA and FQGNSA. J lost 6 bases, V lost 5 bases, and 10 bases had no gene match. The CDR3 spans 15 residues. CDR3 residues: CASSRREREGPEQYF. The CDR3, as DNA: TGTGCCAGCAGCCGCCGAGAGCGGGAGGGCCCCGAGCAGTACTTC.

The rearrangement links TRBV13 to TRBJ2-7; 8 positions agree with TRBD1. J was trimmed by 4 bases and V by 0 bases; bases with no gene match: 2. Germline V gene sequence: CDR1 PRHDT, CDR2 FYEKMQ (reference sequence). This CDR3 spans 14 amino acids. CDR3 sequence: CASSLGQGAYEQYF. The DNA of the CDR3 is TGTGCCAGCAGCTTAGGGCAGGGGGCTTACGAGCAGTACTTC.

This clone was seen more than once but under ten times. This chain uses TRBV5-4 with TRBJ2-1, with D possibly being TRBD2 (5 bases). The germline gives CDR1 SGHNT, CDR2 YYREEE (reference sequence). Trimming took off 4 bases at V and 10 bases at J, with 15 bases between the two ends. This CDR3 is 13 amino acids long. The CDR3 sequence: CASSPGSGTEQFF. DNA for the CDR3: TGTGCCAGCAGCCCGGGGAGCGGTACGGAGCAGTTCTTC.

This clone was counted a few times. The chain recombines TRBV5-4 with TRBJ2-1; 9 bases agree with TRBD2. The CDR3 runs 14 residues. CDR1 is SGHNT and CDR2 is YYREEE in the germline V gene (reference sequence). V lost 9 bases and J lost 2; bases outside the gene matches: 6. Here the CDR3 reads CAIQQREAYNEQFF. The CDR3 bases are TGTGCCATCCAACAGCGGGAGGCCTACAATGAGCAGTTCTTC.

This clone was observed a few times. The chain combines TRBV18 with TRBJ2-3; no reliable D call. This CDR3 comprises 16 residues. V was clipped by 6 bases and J by 3 bases, with 19 bases between them. Germline CDR1 is KGHSH and CDR2 is LQKENI. In DNA, the CDR3 is TGTGCCAGCTCGCCGCGCTCCCCGCCCAAAACAGATACGCAGTATTTT. Amino acid sequence: CASSPRSPPKTDTQYF.

J is TRBJ2-1 and V is TRBV11-2; 12 bases line up with TRBD2. Germline V gives CDR1 SGHAT, CDR2 FQNNGV. There are 15 residues in the CDR3. V dropped 5 bases and J dropped 8; count of bases not matched to a gene: 7. The CDR3 here is CASSMTSGSADEQFF. The DNA for the CDR3 is TGTGCCAGCAGCATGACTAGCGGGAGTGCCGATGAGCAGTTCTTC.

The rearrangement joins TRBV2 to TRBJ2-3, with unresolved D. CDR1 is SNHLY and CDR2 is FYNNEI in the germline V gene. The ends were cut back, 4 bases at V and 2 bases at J, with 10 bases in the middle. The CDR3 is 14 residues long. CDR3 sequence reads: CASSADLLTDTQYF. DNA of the CDR3: TGTGCCAGCAGTGCTGACTTACTCACAGATACGCAGTATTTT.

This chain uses TRBV5-1 with TRBJ1-1, with D possibly TRBD1 on 5 matching bases. Trimming took off 0 bases at V and 7 bases at J, with 13 bases between the two ends. Germline CDR1 and CDR2: SGHRS and YFSETQ. CDR3 length: 14 amino acids. CDR3 region: CASSLEGRGHEAFF. CDR3 sequence (DNA): TGCGCCAGCAGCTTGGAAGGCCGGGGCCATGAAGCTTTCTTT.

This clone has only a few counts. V gene TRBV20-1 combines with J gene TRBJ2-3, with D possibly TRBD2 on 5 matching bases. CDR3 length: 10 residues. CDR1 is DFQATT, CDR2 SNEGSKA, per germline (reference sequence). V was shortened by 7 bases and J by 5 bases, with 7 bases between the two germline ends. The CDR3 nucleotides are TGCAGTGGGAGGCGAGATACGCAGTATTTT. Its translation is CSGRRDTQYF.

This clone was seen only a few times. This rearrangement joins TRBV5-1 to TRBJ1-2; unclear D gene. Germline CDR1 is SGHRS and CDR2 is YFSETQ. Trimming shortened V by 2 bases and J by 4 bases, and 9 bases separated the two germline ends. This CDR3 spans 13 amino acids. The CDR3 sequence is CASSFGQTYGYTF. CDR3 nucleotide sequence: TGCGCCAGCAGCTTTGGGCAGACCTATGGCTACACCTTC.

This chain links TRBV7-2 with TRBJ2-3; D might be TRBD1 (6 bases). Trimming took off 2 bases at V and 8 bases at J, with 17 bases between the two ends. CDR1 is SGHTA and CDR2 is FQGNSA in the germline V gene. CDR3 length equals 15 residues. The CDR3 sequence is CASSLLRQGTGTQYF. In nucleotides, the CDR3 is TGTGCCAGCAGCTTATTGAGGCAGGGGACGGGTACGCAGTATTTT.

The CDR3 region has the DNA TGTGCCAGCACCCGACAGGGGGCCCGCACAGATACGCAGTATTTT. Amino acid sequence: CASTRQGARTDTQYF. V and J are TRBV6-5 and TRBJ2-3, with 10 bases that match TRBD1. Germline assignment: CDR1 MNHEY and CDR2 SVGAGI. This CDR3 spans 15 amino acids. After removal of 7 bases from V and 1 base from J, the junction contained 5 bases not matched to a gene.

This clone came up a few times. This chain joins TRBV5-1 and TRBJ1-4; 8 nucleotides agree with TRBD1. The CDR3 spans 14 residues. After removal of 2 bases from V and 8 bases from J, the junction contained 5 bases not matched to a gene. The germline V gene encodes CDR1 SGHRS and CDR2 YFSETQ. In DNA, the CDR3 is TGCGCCAGCAGCTTCGGACAGGGAGGGGAAAAACTGTTTTTT. Encoded protein: CASSFGQGGEKLFF.

This clone was found a few times. This chain links TRBV6-6 with TRBJ2-1, with TRBD1 matching 11 bases. Unmatched junction bases numbered 3, after V lost 6 bases and J lost 2 bases. The V gene's germline CDR1 is MNHNY and CDR2 SVGAGI (reference sequence). This CDR3 region has 15 residues. This CDR3 reads CASSGTGGAYNEQFF. Written as DNA, the CDR3 is TGTGCCAGCAGCGGGACAGGGGGAGCCTACAATGAGCAGTTCTTC.

This clone was seen a handful of times. The same CDR3 arises from other DNA sequences in this sample as well. The chain carries TRBV7-9 and TRBJ2-1, with no clear D. This CDR3 has 15 residues. Trimming removed 4 bases from V and 1 base from J, with 11 bases in between. Germline values: CDR1 SEHNR, CDR2 FQNEAQ (reference sequence). CDR3 protein: CASSSRRVSYNEQFF. The CDR3 nucleotides read TGTGCCAGCAGCTCCCGCCGTGTATCCTACAATGAGCAGTTCTTC. The variable domain in full, completed from reference TRBV7-9 and TRBJ2-1, reads DTGVSQNPRHKITKRGQNVTFRCDPISEHNRLYWYRQTLGQGPEFLTYFQNEAQLEKSRLLSDRFSAERPKGSFSTLEIQRTEQGDSAMYLCASSSRRVSYNEQFFGPGTRLTVL.

In this sample, this clone turned up a few times. The chain couples TRBV9 to TRBJ2-3, with 7 positions matching TRBD2. Germline loops: CDR1 SGDLS, CDR2 YYNGEE. The length of the CDR3 is 16 residues. The ends lost 3 bases at V and 2 bases at J; junction bases unmatched: 9. The CDR3 region has the DNA TGTGCCAGCAGCGGTTTGGCTAGCGGCTTCACAGATACGCAGTATTTT. Amino acid sequence: CASSGLASGFTDTQYF. The whole variable domain, filled in from reference TRBV9 and TRBJ2-3, reads DSGVTQTPKHLITATGQRVTLRCSPRSGDLSVYWYQQSLDQGLQFLIQYYNGEERAKGNILERFSAQQFPDLHSELNLSSLELGDSALYFCASSGLASGFTDTQYFGPGTRLTVL.

This chain uses TRBV6-5 with TRBJ2-7; 11 bases map to TRBD1. This CDR3 has 15 amino acids. The germline V gene has CDR1 MNHEY and CDR2 SVGAGI. V lost 4 bases to trimming and J lost 6 bases; unmatched junction nucleotides: 8. As DNA, the CDR3 is TGTGCCAGCAGTTCCCCGGACAGGGGGCTAACCGAGCAGTACTTC. As protein: CASSSPDRGLTEQYF.

This clone was recorded a few times. The rearrangement joins TRBV18 to TRBJ2-2; 8 bases fit TRBD1. CDR1 and CDR2 from the germline V gene are KGHSH and LQKENI. The CDR3 is 15 residues long. The junction had 2 bases not matched to a gene; V was cut back by 4 bases and J by 1 base. The CDR3, as DNA: TGTGCCAGCTCACTGGGACAGGTGAACACCGGGGAGCTGTTTTTT. It codes for CASSLGQVNTGELFF. The full variable domain, completed using reference TRBV18 and TRBJ2-2, is NAGVMQNPRHLVRRRGQEARLRCSPMKGHSHVYWYRQLPEEGLKFMVYLQKENIIDESGMPKERFSAEFPKEGPSILRIQQVVRGDSAAYFCASSLGQVNTGELFFGEGSRLTVL.

To note about this clone: Other DNA sequences in this sample translate to the same CDR3. The chain carries TRBV5-4 and TRBJ2-3; D is unresolved. CDR1 and CDR2 from the germline V gene are SGHNT and YYREEE (reference sequence). Trimming pared 0 bases from V and 2 bases from J, leaving 4 bases between. The CDR3 runs 13 residues. The CDR3 DNA reads as TGTGCCAGCAGCTTGGTGGACACAGATACGCAGTATTTT. Its translation is CASSLVDTDTQYF.

In this sample, this clone turned up a few times. The gene calls are TRBV28 and TRBJ2-7; D may be TRBD1 (5 bases). The CDR3 is made up of 13 amino acids. The V end was cut by 4 bases, the J end by 6 bases, with 13 bases between. Germline loops: CDR1 MDHEN, CDR2 SYDVKM. CDR3 loop: CASSSRALFEQYF. CDR3 coding DNA: TGTGCCAGCAGTTCCAGGGCATTGTTCGAGCAGTACTTC.

The rearrangement links TRBV9 to TRBJ2-2; D is unclear. Trimming removed 0 bases from V and 4 bases from J, with 7 bases in between. CDR1 and CDR2 (germline): SGDLS, YYNGEE. This CDR3 is 14 amino acids long. In DNA form, the CDR3 reads TGTGCCAGCAGCGTAGGAGATTCCACCGGGGAGCTGTTTTTT. Amino acid sequence: CASSVGDSTGELFF.

The chain couples TRBV7-2 to TRBJ2-1; the D is unclear. Trimming took 3 bases from V and 15 from J, leaving 15 bases between them. CDR1 and CDR2 from the germline V gene are SGHTA and FQGNSA. The CDR3 runs 12 residues. This CDR3 reads CASSFSWRWVFF. CDR3 bases: TGTGCCAGCAGCTTCTCATGGAGATGGGTGTTCTTC.

A few counts support this clone. This sequence joins TRBV6-1 and TRBJ2-1, with 8 nucleotides matching TRBD2. J lost 4 bases, V lost 5 bases, and 4 bases had no gene match. CDR3 length: 14 amino acids. In germline, CDR1 is MNHNS, CDR2 SASEGT. CDR3 DNA: TGTGCCAGCAGTTTAGCGGGATATTACAATGAGCAGTTCTTC. It encodes CASSLAGYYNEQFF.

This chain uses TRBV15 with TRBJ1-4, with a weak D call TRBD1 (6 bases). V gave up 4 bases and J gave up 7 bases, with 13 bases separating them. The CDR3 sequence is 14 residues long. Germline V gene sequence: CDR1 LNHNV, CDR2 YYDKDF (reference sequence). CDR3 amino acids: CATSIRGQREKLFF. Here the CDR3 DNA reads TGTGCCACCAGCATCCGGGGGCAACGTGAAAAACTGTTTTTT.